The source of this T cell receptor beta chain is a study of blood T cell repertoires in COVID-19. Sequencing was performed with immunoSEQ multiplex PCR; in TCRdb, only in-frame clones are kept and a portion is missing. Of a few hundred thousand clones in the sample, about 85% were seen once. Germline V gene lookup returns CDR1 MNHEY and CDR2 SVGAGI. The CDR3 runs to 12 residues. Trimming pared 5 bases from V and 9 bases from J, leaving 11 bases between. This receptor was taken from a man younger than 30 with active or convalescent COVID-19. Sequencing was done on a sample of peripheral blood. V gene TRBV6-5 combines with J gene TRBJ2-1; a possible D gene is TRBD2 (5 bases). This CDR3 reads CASSRNRGEQFF. Here the CDR3 DNA reads TGTGCCAGCAGTAGAAACCGGGGTGAGCAGTTCTTC.